The present T cell receptor beta chain was sequenced within a study of shared clonotypes between healthy human individuals. The wider study: There were three CD4 naive, three CD4 memory, two CD8 naive and one CD8 memory plates per donor. The study's findings and limits: Non-shared clonotypes were found to have lower generation probabilities than the clonotypes that were shared by all four of the sorted-subset donors. Sampling was confined to blood; repertoires within tissues likely differ.

The germline V and J ends were trimmed by 5 bases and 1 base, with 2 bases remaining between them. Germline V gene sequence: CDR1 SGHAT, CDR2 FQNNGV. CDR3 length equals 12 residues. Deep-level running was used for the assay. The protocol was immunoSEQ multiplex PCR, while the TCRdb copy is restricted to in-frame clones and leaves out a portion. The sample carries hundreds of thousands of clones, around 95% recorded once. A note on this clone: The antigen is not known.

Cells designated naive CD8 were CD45RO-negative and were positively selected for CCR7, with terminally differentiated effector memory CD45RA+ cells excluded. The receptor comes from a woman aged 30 to 39 in good health. The chain uses TRBV11-2 and TRBJ2-2, with D unclear. Source material: naive CD8+ T cells sorted from blood. The CDR3 is CASSENTGELFF. CDR3 in DNA: TGTGCCAGCAGCGAGAACACCGGGGAGCTGTTTTTT. The full variable domain, its missing parts supplied by reference TRBV11-2 and TRBJ2-2, is EAGVAQSPRYKIIEKRQSVAFWCNPISGHATLYWYQQILGQGPKLLIQFQNNGVVDDSQLPKDRFSAERLKGVDSTLKIQPAKLEDSAVYLCASSENTGELFFGEGSRLTVL.